Following are 32 T cell receptor beta chains from one sample sequenced in a study of Ad26.COV2.S vaccination and SARS-CoV-2 variants. Method: immunoSEQ multiplex PCR; TCRdb's copy keeps in-frame clones and lacks some. This table has 97,000 or so clones, about three quarters appearing once. The source was peripheral blood, collected after recovery from COVID-19. The receptor set was obtained from a human donor who had recovered from COVID-19.

This sequence joins TRBV30 and TRBJ1-2; TRBD1 agrees at 7 bases. CDR3 length equals 12 residues. Germline CDR1 is GTSNPN and CDR2 is SVGIG (reference sequence). V shed 5 bases and J 7 bases; nucleotides not matched to a gene: 7. CDR3 nucleotide sequence: TGTGCCTGGGACAGGGCCTCCCTTGGCTACACCTTC. This translates into CAWDRASLGYTF.

This clone has more than one count but fewer than ten. This chain connects TRBV27 to TRBJ1-5; 8 bases map to TRBD1. Trimming cost V 5 bases and J 7 bases; bases outside gene matches: 7. Germline CDR1 is MNHEY and CDR2 is SMNVEV (reference sequence). This CDR3 has 14 amino acids. CDR3 in amino acids: CASSAGQGGQPQHF. As DNA, the CDR3 is TGTGCCAGCAGTGCCGGACAGGGTGGACAGCCCCAGCATTTT.

V gene TRBV19 combines with J gene TRBJ1-1; D call uncertain. The V gene's germline CDR1 is LNHDA and CDR2 SQIVND (reference sequence). This CDR3 is 12 amino acids long. Trimming took off 7 bases at V and 10 bases at J, with 16 bases between the two ends. The CDR3 here is CASIGSPLGAFF. The CDR3 DNA is TGTGCCAGTATAGGGTCGCCTTTAGGAGCTTTCTTT. The full variable domain, in which reference TRBV19 and TRBJ1-1 provide the parts outside the CDR3, is DGGITQSPKYLFRKEGQNVTLSCEQNLNHDAMYWYRQDPGQGLRLIYYSQIVNDFQKGDIAEGYSVSREKKESFPLTVTSAQKNPTAFYLCASIGSPLGAFFGQGTRLTVV.

A single count supports this clone. J is TRBJ2-7 and V is TRBV5-1; tentative D call: TRBD2 (5 bases). The CDR3 is 14 amino acids. The V and J ends lost 3 bases and 2 bases respectively, with 12 bases between them. Germline CDR1 reads SGHRS; CDR2 reads YFSETQ. The CDR3: CASSSPTGTYEQYF. CDR3 sequence (DNA): TGCGCCAGCAGCTCACCGACGGGGACCTACGAGCAGTACTTC. Full variable domain (rest looked up from reference TRBV5-1 and TRBJ2-7): KAGVTQTPRYLIKTRGQQVTLSCSPISGHRSVSWYQQTPGQGLQFLFEYFSETQRNKGNFPGRFSGRQFSNSRSEMNVSTLELGDSALYLCASSSPTGTYEQYFGPGTRLTVT.

This clone was picked up a small number of times. The chain employs TRBV21-1 and TRBJ1-1. TRBV21-1 is recorded as a pseudogene. This CDR3 contains 12 residues. Here the CDR3 reads CASNLGNTEAFF. CDR3 coding DNA: TGTGCCAGCAACCTGGGGAACACTGAAGCTTTCTTT.

A few counts support this clone. CDR3 loop: CASSYSTRGLAKDNEQFF. The CDR3 DNA reads as TGTGCCAGCAGTTACTCGACAAGGGGGCTAGCGAAGGACAATGAGCAGTTCTTC. This chain links TRBV6-2 or TRBV6-3 with TRBJ2-1; D perhaps matches TRBD1 (7 bases). The CDR3 is made up of 18 amino acids. Trimming stripped 0 bases from V and 5 bases from J, with 20 bases between. CDR1 and CDR2 (germline): MNHEY, SVGEGT.

The chain is built from TRBV28 and TRBJ1-5; TRBD1 matches 7 bases. With 1 base clipped from V and 0 bases from J, the junction kept 9 bases outside the gene matches. Germline V lookup: CDR1 MDHEN, CDR2 SYDVKM. The CDR3 spans 18 residues. The chain's CDR3 is CASSLFQGGINSNQPQHF. Written as DNA, the CDR3 is TGTGCCAGCAGTTTATTCCAGGGGGGGATAAATAGCAATCAGCCCCAGCATTTT.

This rearrangement joins TRBV4-2 to TRBJ2-2; D remains unclear. Trimming took 0 bases from V and 1 from J, leaving 6 bases between them. The CDR3 loop spans 15 amino acids. Germline lookup yields CDR1 LGHNA and CDR2 YNFKEQ. CDR3 protein: CASSQENLNTGELFF. CDR3 sequence (DNA): TGTGCCAGCAGCCAAGAAAACCTGAACACCGGGGAGCTGTTTTTT.

V usage is TRBV9 and J usage is TRBJ1-4; 8 bases line up with TRBD1. The CDR3 contains 13 residues. Germline CDR1 and CDR2: SGDLS and YYNGEE. Germline trimming cut 3 bases from V and 10 bases from J; bases unmatched to any gene: 5. In DNA form, the CDR3 reads TGTGCCAGCAGCGACGGACAGGGCTCAAAACTGTTTTTT. This codes for CASSDGQGSKLFF.

The chain couples TRBV5-1 to TRBJ1-1, with D maybe TRBD1 (5 bases). This CDR3 is 13 amino acids long. V lost 6 bases, J lost 4 bases, and 13 bases lay in between. CDR1 is SGHRS, CDR2 YFSETQ, per germline. Here the CDR3 reads CASKEGTSTEAFF. In nucleotides, the CDR3 is TGCGCCAGCAAAGAGGGGACCTCCACTGAAGCTTTCTTT.

The chain carries TRBV5-1 and TRBJ2-5; TRBD2 agrees at 12 bases. With V trimmed by 0 bases and J by 5 bases, 5 bases remained unmatched. The CDR3 is made up of 16 amino acids. The germline CDR1 and CDR2 sequences are SGHRS and YFSETQ. The CDR3 sequence: CASSLVASGGAETQYF. The CDR3 DNA sequence: TGCGCCAGCAGCTTGGTGGCTAGCGGGGGGGCGGAGACCCAGTACTTC. Using reference TRBV5-1 and TRBJ2-5 for the parts outside the CDR3, the full variable domain is KAGVTQTPRYLIKTRGQQVTLSCSPISGHRSVSWYQQTPGQGLQFLFEYFSETQRNKGNFPGRFSGRQFSNSRSEMNVSTLELGDSALYLCASSLVASGGAETQYFGPGTRLLVL.

The chain recombines TRBV6-4 with TRBJ2-3; 10 positions agree with TRBD2. CDR1 and CDR2 from the germline V gene are MRHNA and SNTAGT. V was clipped by 4 bases and J by 4 bases; unmatched bases: 8. The CDR3 is 16 residues long. CDR3 region: CASSATGLARSDTQYF. The CDR3 DNA sequence: TGTGCCAGCAGTGCCACGGGACTAGCGCGTTCAGATACGCAGTATTTT.

This chain links TRBV20-1 with TRBJ1-4; D remains unclear. The germline CDR1 and CDR2 sequences are DFQATT and SNEGSKA (reference sequence). The V gene lost 7 bases and the J gene lost 4 bases, with 7 bases spanning the gap. The CDR3 extends over 11 amino acids. As DNA, the CDR3 is TGCAGTGGATGGGGTAATGAAAAACTGTTTTTT. It encodes CSGWGNEKLFF.

The chain combines TRBV5-1 with TRBJ2-5, with 9 bases fitting TRBD1. Germline V CDR1 and CDR2: SGHRS, YFSETQ. This CDR3 spans 15 amino acids. V gave up 4 bases and J gave up 4 bases; unmatched junction bases: 8. DNA of the CDR3: TGCGCCAGCAGCGGAGCCGGGACAGGGAGAGAGACCCAGTACTTC. Translation: CASSGAGTGRETQYF. The whole variable domain, filled in from reference TRBV5-1 and TRBJ2-5, reads KAGVTQTPRYLIKTRGQQVTLSCSPISGHRSVSWYQQTPGQGLQFLFEYFSETQRNKGNFPGRFSGRQFSNSRSEMNVSTLELGDSALYLCASSGAGTGRETQYFGPGTRLLVL.

Here the CDR3 DNA reads TGTGCCAGCAGTTTTGGGAATCAGCCCCAGCATTTT. Protein sequence: CASSFGNQPQHF. The chain combines TRBV12-3 or TRBV12-4 with TRBJ1-5; D is ambiguous. With 3 bases removed from V and 4 bases from J, the gap between germline ends came to 4 bases. This CDR3 has 12 residues.

This clone was recorded once. V usage is TRBV10-3 and J usage is TRBJ2-1, with 9 bases fitting TRBD1. CDR3 length equals 14 residues. Per the germline V gene, CDR1 is ENHRY and CDR2 is SYGVKD. V gave up 2 bases and J gave up 10 bases; unmatched junction bases: 6. The CDR3 DNA reads TGTGCCATCAGTGAGGGGACAGGGTTGTACGAGCAGTTCTTC. Translation gives CAISEGTGLYEQFF.

The chain joins TRBV21-1 to TRBJ2-3. TRBV21-1 is designated a pseudogene. The length of the CDR3 is 15 residues. CDR3 in amino acids: CASSKGAAVTDTQYF. The CDR3 DNA follows: TGTGCCAGCAGCAAAGGGGCCGCGGTGACAGATACGCAGTATTTT.

The J gene is TRBJ2-1, the V gene TRBV10-1, with 10 bases identical to TRBD2. The CDR3 consists of 17 residues. J was trimmed by 8 bases and V by 2 bases; bases with no gene match: 12. Germline CDR1 WNHNN, CDR2 SYGVQD (reference sequence). The CDR3 sequence: CASSEAIGLAERDEQFF. Written as DNA, the CDR3 is TGCGCCAGCAGTGAGGCGATAGGACTAGCGGAGCGAGATGAGCAGTTCTTC.

The rearrangement links TRBV7-6 to TRBJ1-2; D possibly corresponds to TRBD1 (6 bases). The CDR3 is made up of 16 amino acids. The ends were cut back, 5 bases at V and 7 bases at J, with 23 bases in the middle. CDR1 and CDR2 from the germline V gene are SGHVS and FNYEAQ. CDR3 residues: CASSPEEAQGDGGYTF. CDR3 sequence (DNA): TGTGCCAGCAGCCCAGAGGAAGCACAGGGCGATGGTGGCTACACCTTC.

This chain connects TRBV5-1 to TRBJ1-4, with D unclear. The CDR3 has 14 amino acids. Germline-derived CDR1 and CDR2 are SGHRS and YFSETQ. Trimming stripped 0 bases from V and 8 bases from J, with 11 bases between. The CDR3 DNA is TGCGCCAGCAGCTTGGGAGGGAGACGCGAAAAACTGTTTTTT. Encoded protein: CASSLGGRREKLFF.

The gene calls are TRBV19 and TRBJ1-1; perhaps TRBD1 as D (5 bases). Deletions cut 6 bases from V and 8 bases from J, with 10 bases between. CDR3 size: 11 residues. CDR1 LNHDA and CDR2 SQIVND come from the germline V gene (reference sequence). The CDR3 here is CASSLGGEAFF. The CDR3 nucleotides are TGTGCCAGTAGCCTGGGGGGGGAAGCTTTCTTT.

The chain employs TRBV13 and TRBJ2-7; D not resolved. Germline V CDR1 and CDR2: PRHDT, FYEKMQ (reference sequence). Trimming took off 5 bases at V and 0 bases at J, with 17 bases between the two ends. The CDR3 is made up of 16 amino acids. The CDR3 DNA reads as TGTGCCAGCAGCCCACGGCAGTCCTCGATCTCCTACGAGCAGTACTTC. This sequence encodes CASSPRQSSISYEQYF.

The rearrangement joins TRBV7-9 to TRBJ1-5, with D tentatively TRBD1 (6 bases). CDR1 SEHNR and CDR2 FQNEAQ come from the germline V gene (reference sequence). The CDR3 contains 14 residues. V was shortened by 2 bases and J by 6 bases, with 11 bases between the two germline ends. The CDR3 bases are TGTGCCAGCAGCTTATGGCCAGGGGTTCAGCCCCAGCATTTT. This sequence encodes CASSLWPGVQPQHF.

This chain joins TRBV6-2 or TRBV6-3 and TRBJ1-5; D not resolved. The CDR3 runs 13 residues. Germline lookup yields CDR1 MNHEY and CDR2 SVGEGT. Trimming pared 3 bases from V and 7 bases from J, leaving 10 bases between. The CDR3 DNA reads as TGTGCCAGCAGTTATGCCGAGTCCCAGCCCCAGCATTTT. Translating gives CASSYAESQPQHF.

The chain employs TRBV11-2 and TRBJ2-7; the D gene is possibly TRBD1 (7 bases). This CDR3 is built from 15 residues. Deletions cut 5 bases from V and 4 bases from J, with 18 bases between. Germline values: CDR1 SGHAT, CDR2 FQNNGV. The CDR3 nucleotides are TGTGCCAGCAGCCCTCTGACAGGGCGGGATTACGAGCAGTACTTC. It specifies CASSPLTGRDYEQYF. Full variable domain (rest looked up from reference TRBV11-2 and TRBJ2-7): EAGVAQSPRYKIIEKRQSVAFWCNPISGHATLYWYQQILGQGPKLLIQFQNNGVVDDSQLPKDRFSAERLKGVDSTLKIQPAKLEDSAVYLCASSPLTGRDYEQYFGPGTRLTVT.

The rearrangement uses TRBV6-1 and TRBJ1-2; weak D call: TRBD1 (6 bases). V lost 5 bases to trimming and J lost 4 bases, with 23 bases between them. Germline V gene sequence: CDR1 MNHNS, CDR2 SASEGT. This CDR3 region has 17 residues. This CDR3 is CASSKDRRPTNTYGYTF. CDR3 nucleotides: TGTGCCAGCAGTAAAGACAGGCGGCCTACAAATACCTATGGCTACACCTTC.

The chain is built from TRBV29-1 and TRBJ1-4; weak D call: TRBD1 (6 bases). V was shortened by 5 bases and J by 8 bases, with 21 bases between the two germline ends. CDR3 length equals 15 residues. The germline gives CDR1 SQVTM, CDR2 ANQGSEA. Here the CDR3 DNA reads TGCAGCGTTCCACGGCTTGGGACATTTGGGGAAAAACTGTTTTTT. Its protein is CSVPRLGTFGEKLFF. Filled out from reference TRBV29-1 and TRBJ1-4, the complete variable domain reads SAVISQKPSRDICQRGTSLTIQCQVDSQVTMMFWYRQQPGQSLTLIATANQGSEATYESGFVIDKFPISRPNLTFSTLTVSNMSPEDSSIYLCSVPRLGTFGEKLFFGSGTQLSVL.

The chain recombines TRBV30 with TRBJ2-7; 7 bases are a match to TRBD1. The CDR3 consists of 12 residues. The V and J ends lost 2 bases and 7 bases, in that order; junction bases with no gene match: 5. From germline, CDR1 is GTSNPN and CDR2 SVGIG (reference sequence). The CDR3 DNA reads TGTGCCTGGAGTCCGACAGGGCGAGAGCAGTACTTC. Its protein is CAWSPTGREQYF.

The V and J genes are TRBV6-6 and TRBJ1-6; 9 bases map to TRBD1. With 6 bases clipped from V and 10 bases from J, the junction kept 13 bases outside the gene matches. In germline, CDR1 is MNHNY, CDR2 SVGAGI (reference sequence). The CDR3 extends over 16 amino acids. CDR3 in amino acids: CASRSTSDRGYSPLHF. In DNA form, the CDR3 reads TGTGCCAGCAGGTCGACCTCGGACAGGGGTTACTCACCCCTCCACTTT.

This chain links TRBV5-1 with TRBJ2-1; no clear D gene. This CDR3 has 16 amino acids. V was trimmed by 1 base and J by 7 bases, leaving 18 bases between them. Germline CDR1 reads SGHRS; CDR2 reads YFSETQ. The CDR3 DNA follows: TGCGCCAGCAGCTTGTTCTTCGGCGGCCCCGAAAATGAGCAGTTCTTC. This codes for CASSLFFGGPENEQFF.

This clone was observed once. The CDR3 is CASSWDRSLNTEAFF. For the CDR3, the DNA is TGTGCCAGCAGCTGGGACAGGTCCCTGAACACTGAAGCTTTCTTT. The chain links TRBV5-4 to TRBJ1-1; 8 bases map to TRBD1. The ends lost 3 bases at V and 0 bases at J; junction bases unmatched: 4. The CDR3 totals 15 residues. Germline loops: CDR1 SGHNT, CDR2 YYREEE (reference sequence).

V and J are TRBV5-4 and TRBJ1-2; D possibly corresponds to TRBD1 (5 bases). CDR3 length: 15 amino acids. Trimming left V 3 bases short and J 0 bases short, with 12 bases between. Germline CDR1 is SGHNT and CDR2 is YYREEE (reference sequence). CDR3 nucleotides: TGTGCCAGCAGCTCTTCGGGACCAGCTAACTATGGCTACACCTTC. Encoded protein: CASSSSGPANYGYTF.